Following are 10 T cell receptor beta chains from one sample sequenced in a study of vaccination and CD4 T cells after COVID-19. This sample's treatment: roughly 10-day PBMC culture with coronavirus spike peptide pools or control peptides (ViraFEST assay). One should note that the unexposed donor's CD4+ T cells were collected before the COVID-19 pandemic (2011-2018). Cultured CD4+ T-cell DNA underwent Oncomine TCR Beta short-read sequencing. TCRdb re-derived calls from the PCR reads in MiXCR, one entry per CDR3 protein. The repertoire holds approximately 9,800 distinct CDR3 sequences, with approximately 34% as singletons. These receptors are not linked to any known antigen. Sequencing input: CD4+ T cells from blood, cultured in vitro. The receptor source for this set is a human donor in good health.

The V and J genes are TRBV19 and TRBJ2-1, with a tentative D call TRBD2 (6 bases). The germline gives CDR1 LNHDA, CDR2 SQIVND (reference sequence). CDR3 size: 13 residues. Trimming shortened V by 4 bases and J by 9 bases, and 13 bases separated the two germline ends. CDR3 in DNA: TGTGCCAGTAGTACGACTAGTTCCGCTGAGCAGTTCTTC. Its translation is CASSTTSSAEQFF.

The chain joins TRBV19 to TRBJ2-6, with D possibly TRBD1 on 6 matching bases. Trimming shortened V by 5 bases and J by 3 bases, and 11 bases separated the two germline ends. Germline values: CDR1 LNHDA, CDR2 SQIVND (reference sequence). This CDR3 region has 15 residues. CDR3: CASSAQGGGANVLTF. The CDR3 nucleotides are TGTGCCAGTAGTGCACAGGGTGGTGGGGCCAACGTCCTGACTTTC.

The sample holds one count of this clonotype. The chain carries TRBV11-2 and TRBJ2-2; D gene unclear. V gave up 5 bases and J gave up 0 bases, with 10 bases separating them. Germline loops: CDR1 SGHAT, CDR2 FQNNGV. This CDR3 contains 15 residues. This CDR3 is CASSPSSANTGELFF. As DNA, the CDR3 is TGTGCCAGCAGCCCTAGTTCCGCGAACACCGGGGAGCTGTTTTTT.

This clonotype showed up just a few times. This chain uses TRBV29-1 with TRBJ1-2; D may be TRBD1 (6 bases). The CDR3 length is 13 residues. V lost 6 bases and J lost 4, with 15 bases in between. Per the germline V gene, CDR1 is SQVTM and CDR2 is ANQGSEA. CDR3 in DNA: TGCAGCGTAATGTTGACAGGAGGCTATGGCTACACCTTC. Translating gives CSVMLTGGYGYTF. The whole variable domain, filled in from reference TRBV29-1 and TRBJ1-2, reads SAVISQKPSRDICQRGTSLTIQCQVDSQVTMMFWYRQQPGQSLTLIATANQGSEATYESGFVIDKFPISRPNLTFSTLTVSNMSPEDSSIYLCSVMLTGGYGYTFGSGTRLTVV.

As for this clonotype: Mismatch with germline at one junction end may stem from a read error. The chain combines TRBV20-1 with TRBJ2-5, with D possibly TRBD1 on 6 matching bases. CDR1 and CDR2 from the germline V gene are DFQATT and SNEGSKA (reference sequence). The CDR3 loop spans 14 amino acids. The CDR3: CSARRGHSQESQYF. In DNA, the CDR3 is TGCAGTGCTAGAAGGGGACACTCACAAGAGAGCCAGTACTTC.

This clonotype was observed a few times. J is TRBJ1-1 and V is TRBV19; tentatively, D is TRBD1 (5 bases). The CDR3 runs 14 residues. Per the germline V gene, CDR1 is LNHDA and CDR2 is SQIVND (reference sequence). Trimming shortened V by 3 bases and J by 5 bases, and 13 bases separated the two germline ends. The CDR3 bases are TGTGCCAGTAGTATTGGGGACCCCTTGACTGAAGCTTTCTTT. Protein: CASSIGDPLTEAFF.

This clonotype was counted a few times. The gene calls are TRBV30 and TRBJ2-7; 10 bases fit TRBD1. With V trimmed by 0 bases and J by 3 bases, 8 bases remained unmatched. CDR1 and CDR2 (germline): GTSNPN, SVGIG (reference sequence). The CDR3 is 16 residues long. The DNA for the CDR3 is TGTGCCTGGAGTGTACACTCGGGACAGGGGTTCTACGAGCAGTACTTC. It is translated as CAWSVHSGQGFYEQYF.

The rearrangement uses TRBV2 and TRBJ1-2, with 10 bases that match TRBD1. The CDR3 has 14 amino acids. Unmatched junction bases numbered 6, after V lost 6 bases and J lost 5 bases. In germline, CDR1 is SNHLY, CDR2 FYNNEI. DNA of the CDR3: TGTGCCAGCAGGGGTGGACAGGGGGGTTATGGCTACACCTTC. Encoded protein: CASRGGQGGYGYTF.

This clonotype was counted a few times. This chain joins TRBV10-3 and TRBJ2-2; a weak D match, TRBD1 (6 bases). CDR1 is ENHRY, CDR2 SYGVKD, per germline. Trimming took off 3 bases at V and 12 bases at J, with 11 bases between the two ends. CDR3 length equals 12 residues. For the CDR3, the DNA is TGTGCCATCAGTGAAAGACAGGAGAAGCTGTTTTTT. Translated: CAISERQEKLFF.

V and J are TRBV6-1 and TRBJ1-2, with TRBD1 matching 7 bases. V dropped 1 base and J dropped 4; count of bases not matched to a gene: 6. Germline V gene lookup returns CDR1 MNHNS and CDR2 SASEGT. The CDR3 contains 15 residues. CDR3 region: CASSEGQGGLYGYTF. CDR3 DNA sequence: TGTGCCAGCAGTGAAGGGCAGGGGGGCCTCTATGGCTACACCTTC.